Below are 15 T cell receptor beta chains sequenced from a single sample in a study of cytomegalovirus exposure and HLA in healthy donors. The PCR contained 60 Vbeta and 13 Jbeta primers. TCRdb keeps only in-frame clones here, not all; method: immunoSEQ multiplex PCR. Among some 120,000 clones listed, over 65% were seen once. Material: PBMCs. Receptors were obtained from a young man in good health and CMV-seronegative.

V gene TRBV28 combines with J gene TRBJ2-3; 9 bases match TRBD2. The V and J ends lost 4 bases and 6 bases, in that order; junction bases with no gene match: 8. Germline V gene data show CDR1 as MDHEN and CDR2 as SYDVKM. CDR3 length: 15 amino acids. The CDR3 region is CASSSSGTSRDTQYF. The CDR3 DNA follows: TGTGCCAGCAGTTCATCCGGGACTAGCCGTGATACGCAGTATTTT.

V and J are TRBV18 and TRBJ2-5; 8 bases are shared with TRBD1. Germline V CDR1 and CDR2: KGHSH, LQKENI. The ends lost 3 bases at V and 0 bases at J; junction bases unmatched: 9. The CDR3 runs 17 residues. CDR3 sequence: CASSPGQGFSYQETQYF. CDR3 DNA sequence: TGTGCCAGCTCACCCGGACAGGGCTTTTCATACCAAGAGACCCAGTACTTC.

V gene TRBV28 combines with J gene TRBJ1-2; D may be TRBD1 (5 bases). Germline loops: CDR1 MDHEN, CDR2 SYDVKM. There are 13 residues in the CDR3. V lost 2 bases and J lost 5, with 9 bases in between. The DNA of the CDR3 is TGTGCCAGCAGTTTAGGGACTCAGTATGGCTACACCTTC. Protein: CASSLGTQYGYTF.

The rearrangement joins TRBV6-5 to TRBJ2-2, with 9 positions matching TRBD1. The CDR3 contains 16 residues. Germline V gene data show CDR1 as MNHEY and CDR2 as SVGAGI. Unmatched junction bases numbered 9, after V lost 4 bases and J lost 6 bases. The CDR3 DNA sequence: TGTGCCAGCAGTTCTCCTCCGGGACAGGGCTCCGGGGAGCTGTTTTTT. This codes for CASSSPPGQGSGELFF.

DNA for the CDR3: TGTGCCAGTAGTATAGATATCAGCGGGATGAGGGGAGATACGCAGTATTTT. Translating gives CASSIDISGMRGDTQYF. The chain carries TRBV19 and TRBJ2-3, with TRBD2 matching 7 bases. J gave up 5 bases and V 0 bases, and 11 bases lay outside the gene matches. From germline, CDR1 is LNHDA and CDR2 SQIVND (reference sequence). The CDR3 length is 17 residues.

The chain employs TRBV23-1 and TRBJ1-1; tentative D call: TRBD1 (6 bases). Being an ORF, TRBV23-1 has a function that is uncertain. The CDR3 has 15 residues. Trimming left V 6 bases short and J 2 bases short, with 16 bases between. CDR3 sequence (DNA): TGCGCCAGCAGATTGACAGGCCCGACAAACACTGAAGCTTTCTTT. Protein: CASRLTGPTNTEAFF.

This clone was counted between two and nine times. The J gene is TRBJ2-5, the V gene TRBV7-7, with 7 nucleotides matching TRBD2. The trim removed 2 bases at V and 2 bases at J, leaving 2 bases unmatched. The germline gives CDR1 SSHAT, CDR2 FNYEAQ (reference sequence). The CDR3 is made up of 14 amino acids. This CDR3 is CASSLLAVQETQYF. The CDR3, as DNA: TGTGCCAGCAGCTTACTAGCGGTTCAAGAGACCCAGTACTTC.

The chain's CDR3 is CASSRDSRLSGNTIYF. CDR3 DNA: TGCGCCAGCAGCCGGGACAGTCGCCTCTCTGGAAACACCATATATTTT. The chain joins TRBV5-1 to TRBJ1-3; 7 bases line up with TRBD1. Germline trimming cut 4 bases from V and 0 bases from J; bases unmatched to any gene: 7. CDR3 size: 16 residues. Germline V CDR1 and CDR2: SGHRS, YFSETQ.

The CDR3 spells CASSQVRTGFNEKLFF. The CDR3 region has the DNA TGTGCCAGCAGCCAAGTTCGGACAGGGTTTAATGAAAAACTGTTTTTT. This chain connects TRBV14 to TRBJ1-4, with TRBD1 identical over 8 bases. The CDR3 is 16 residues long. The V gene end was trimmed by 1 base and the J gene end by 4 bases; junction bases not matched to a gene: 5. The V gene's germline CDR1 is SGHDN and CDR2 FVKESK.

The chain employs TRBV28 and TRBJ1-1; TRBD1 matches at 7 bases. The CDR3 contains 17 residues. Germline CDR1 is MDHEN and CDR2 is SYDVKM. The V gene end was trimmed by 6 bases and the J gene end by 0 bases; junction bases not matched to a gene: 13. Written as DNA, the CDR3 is TGTGCCAGCAGGGACTTTAACAGGGGCCTCTTGAACACTGAAGCTTTCTTT. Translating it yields CASRDFNRGLLNTEAFF.

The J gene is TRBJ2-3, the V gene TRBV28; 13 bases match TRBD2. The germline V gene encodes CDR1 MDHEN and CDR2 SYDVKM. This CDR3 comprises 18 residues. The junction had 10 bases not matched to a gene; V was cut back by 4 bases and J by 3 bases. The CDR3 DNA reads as TGTGCCAGCAGTTCGGGGACTAGCGGGACGGCGGGTACAGATACGCAGTATTTT. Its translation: CASSSGTSGTAGTDTQYF. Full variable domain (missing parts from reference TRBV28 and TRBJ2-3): DVKVTQSSRYLVKRTGEKVFLECVQDMDHENMFWYRQDPGLGLRLIYFSYDVKMKEKGDIPEGYSVSREKKERFSLILESASTNQTSMYLCASSSGTSGTAGTDTQYFGPGTRLTVL.

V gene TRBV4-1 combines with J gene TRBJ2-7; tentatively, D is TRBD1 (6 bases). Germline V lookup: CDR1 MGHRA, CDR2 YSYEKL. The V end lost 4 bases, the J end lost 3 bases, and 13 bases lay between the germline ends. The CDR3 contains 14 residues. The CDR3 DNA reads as TGCGCCAGCAGCCGGGGGCAGGCCATCTACGAGCAGTACTTC. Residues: CASSRGQAIYEQYF.

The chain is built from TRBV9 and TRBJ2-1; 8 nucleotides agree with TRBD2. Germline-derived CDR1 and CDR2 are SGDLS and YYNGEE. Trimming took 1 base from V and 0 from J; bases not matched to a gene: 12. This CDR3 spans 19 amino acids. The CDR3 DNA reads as TGTGCCAGCAGCGTATCGCAGGGCTCCGGGACTAGCTCCTACAATGAGCAGTTCTTC. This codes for CASSVSQGSGTSSYNEQFF.

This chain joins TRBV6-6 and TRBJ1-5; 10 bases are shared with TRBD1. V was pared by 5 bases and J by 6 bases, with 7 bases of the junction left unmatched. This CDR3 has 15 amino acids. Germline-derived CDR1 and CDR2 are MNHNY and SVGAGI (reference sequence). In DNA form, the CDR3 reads TGTGCCAGCAGTCCATCGACAGGGGGCCGTCAGCCCCAGCATTTT. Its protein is CASSPSTGGRQPQHF.

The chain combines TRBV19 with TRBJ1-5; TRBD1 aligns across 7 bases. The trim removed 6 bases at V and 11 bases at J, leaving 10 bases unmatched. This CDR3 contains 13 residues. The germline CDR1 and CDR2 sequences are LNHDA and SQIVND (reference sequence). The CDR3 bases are TGTGCCAGTAGCTTACAGGGGTTTGAAGCCCAGCATTTT. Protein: CASSLQGFEAQHF.